The clone carrying this T cell receptor (beta chain) was observed a handful of times. Its specificity is not known. These data belong to a study of cytomegalovirus exposure and HLA in healthy donors. Whole-study results and caveats: Cytomegalovirus-associated status was assigned to more than 150 TCR beta chains. A few of the chains that were CMV-associated were confirmed in vitro to be specific for CMV antigens. A classifier reportedly called cytomegalovirus status with high sensitivity and specificity.

TCRdb's table, derived via immunoSEQ multiplex PCR, lists solely in-frame clones and lacks some. The sample yields more than 300,000 clones, roughly 89% seen once. Germline lookup yields CDR1 MNHEY and CDR2 SMNVEV (reference sequence). V was shortened by 2 bases and J by 2 bases, with 7 bases between the two germline ends. The CDR3 length is 13 residues. This clonotype was obtained from a woman in her late teens or twenties in good health and CMV-seronegative. The sample taken for sequencing was PBMCs. The chain joins TRBV27 to TRBJ2-7, with D tentatively TRBD2 (5 bases). The CDR3 protein is CASSLPGAYEQYF. Written as DNA, the CDR3 is TGTGCCAGCAGTTTACCCGGGGCCTACGAGCAGTACTTC.